These 14 T cell receptor beta chains originate from one sample sequenced in a study of blood T cell repertoires in COVID-19. The assay was immunoSEQ multiplex PCR, and TCRdb's table has in-frame clones only and misses some. The sample has roughly 100,000 clones; roughly 80% are singletons. Material: peripheral blood. The receptors were sampled from a man aged 65 to 79 with active or convalescent COVID-19.

The genes are TRBV18 and TRBJ2-7; D is undetermined. The CDR3 loop spans 15 amino acids. Trimming left V 4 bases short and J 0 bases short, with 13 bases between. Germline V gene sequence: CDR1 KGHSH, CDR2 LQKENI. CDR3 nucleotides: TGTGCCAGCTCACGACTCTGGGTGAGCTCCTACGAGCAGTACTTC. Protein sequence: CASSRLWVSSYEQYF.

This clone has a handful of counts. CDR3 amino acids: CASSLQTSGIYNEQFF. The CDR3 nucleotides are TGTGCCAGCAGTTTACAGACTAGCGGGATATACAATGAGCAGTTCTTC. This rearrangement joins TRBV28 to TRBJ2-1; 11 bases agree with TRBD2. V lost 2 bases and J lost 4; bases outside the gene matches: 4. CDR3 size: 16 residues. The germline CDR1 and CDR2 sequences are MDHEN and SYDVKM.

This chain links TRBV20-1 with TRBJ2-5; 7 bases fit TRBD1. Trimming at V came to 3 bases and at J to 4 bases, leaving 5 bases not matched to a gene. The CDR3 has 13 amino acids. Germline values: CDR1 DFQATT, CDR2 SNEGSKA (reference sequence). Written as DNA, the CDR3 is TGCAGTGCTAGTGAGGGGGCCAGAGAGACCCAGTACTTC. Its translation is CSASEGARETQYF.

This clone was seen only a few times. The CDR3 nucleotides are TGTGCCAGCAGCCCGGGACAGGGAGGTTCACCCCTCCACTTT. This translates into CASSPGQGGSPLHF. The rearrangement joins TRBV2 to TRBJ1-6, with 9 bases aligning to TRBD1. After removal of 6 bases from V and 9 bases from J, the junction contained 6 bases not matched to a gene. The CDR3 is made up of 14 amino acids. Germline CDR1 reads SNHLY; CDR2 reads FYNNEI.

The chain has TRBV30 and TRBJ2-3, with D tentatively TRBD2 (6 bases). The CDR3 runs 16 residues. Per the germline V gene, CDR1 is GTSNPN and CDR2 is SVGIG (reference sequence). Trimming took off 0 bases at V and 0 bases at J, with 13 bases between the two ends. The CDR3: CAWSVRGEASTDTQYF. CDR3 nucleotides: TGTGCCTGGAGTGTACGAGGGGAGGCTAGCACAGATACGCAGTATTTT.

This chain's CDR3 is CASSPTTRDTEAFF. In DNA form, the CDR3 reads TGTGCCAGCTCTCCCACGACTAGGGACACTGAAGCTTTCTTT. The rearrangement uses TRBV18 and TRBJ1-1, with D unresolved. The CDR3 consists of 14 residues. Germline CDR1 is KGHSH and CDR2 is LQKENI. The ends were cut back, 6 bases at V and 3 bases at J, with 14 bases in the middle.

In this sample, this clone turned up many times. The same CDR3 arises from other DNA sequences in this sample as well. V and J are TRBV6-5 and TRBJ1-5; D perhaps matches TRBD1 (5 bases). V gave up 6 bases and J gave up 0 bases, with 12 bases separating them. CDR3 length equals 15 residues. The germline V gene has CDR1 MNHEY and CDR2 SVGAGI. The CDR3 bases are TGTGCCAGCAGCCCCGGACACAATAGCAATCAGCCCCAGCATTTT. It codes for CASSPGHNSNQPQHF.

V gene TRBV2 combines with J gene TRBJ1-2; D perhaps matches TRBD1 (5 bases). Germline lookup yields CDR1 SNHLY and CDR2 FYNNEI. The CDR3 is made up of 16 amino acids. V dropped 5 bases and J dropped 8 bases, with 24 bases sitting between them. CDR3 protein: CASSNTIQGGVTGYTF. In DNA, the CDR3 is TGTGCCAGCAGTAATACAATCCAGGGCGGTGTGACCGGCTACACCTTC.

This chain uses TRBV7-3 with TRBJ1-1, with TRBD1 as a possible D gene (5 bases). Looked up from germline, CDR1 is SGHTA and CDR2 is FQGTGA. V gave up 6 bases and J gave up 7 bases, with 15 bases separating them. The CDR3 length is 13 residues. The CDR3 DNA reads TGTGCCAGCAGTCAAGGACACCGAAGTGAAGCTTTCTTT. Amino acid sequence: CASSQGHRSEAFF.

The J gene is TRBJ2-1, the V gene TRBV6-5; D might be TRBD2 (5 bases). Trimming left V 6 bases short and J 7 bases short, with 7 bases between. Germline V CDR1 and CDR2: MNHEY, SVGAGI. The CDR3 is 11 residues long. CDR3 region: CASRSGNEQFF. In nucleotides, the CDR3 is TGTGCCAGCAGATCGGGGAATGAGCAGTTCTTC.

The genes are TRBV29-1 and TRBJ2-1; 15 bases match TRBD2. Germline trimming cut 3 bases from V and 10 bases from J; bases unmatched to any gene: 4. The CDR3 consists of 14 residues. Germline values: CDR1 SQVTM, CDR2 ANQGSEA. In DNA form, the CDR3 reads TGCAGCGTTGAGGGACTAGCGGGGGGCTCCGAGCAGTTCTTC. Translating it yields CSVEGLAGGSEQFF.

The chain links TRBV7-2 to TRBJ1-1, with 7 positions matching TRBD1. Germline assignment: CDR1 SGHTA and CDR2 FQGNSA. CDR3 length: 15 residues. V lost 2 bases, J lost 3 bases, and 6 bases stayed unmatched. CDR3 nucleotide sequence: TGTGCCAGCAGCTTAAGACAGGGATTCTACACTGAAGCTTTCTTT. It translates to CASSLRQGFYTEAFF.

V and J are TRBV27 and TRBJ2-3, with a tentative D call TRBD2 (6 bases). The germline CDR1 and CDR2 sequences are MNHEY and SMNVEV (reference sequence). The CDR3 sequence is 17 residues long. Deletions cut 2 bases from V and 1 base from J, with 16 bases between. The DNA for the CDR3 is TGTGCCAGCAGTTTACGGGCGGGGTTTGGGGGCACAGATACGCAGTATTTT. Translating it yields CASSLRAGFGGTDTQYF.

The chain joins TRBV30 to TRBJ2-7; no definite D call. Germline V gene data show CDR1 as GTSNPN and CDR2 as SVGIG (reference sequence). The CDR3 length is 14 residues. Trimming stripped 2 bases from V and 0 bases from J, with 11 bases between. In DNA form, the CDR3 reads TGTGCCTGGAGTTCAGCGCTCAGCTCCTACGAGCAGTACTTC. Encoded protein: CAWSSALSSYEQYF.